This T cell receptor (beta chain) came from a study of cytomegalovirus exposure and HLA in healthy donors. Concerning this clone itself: The target antigen is unknown.

The PCR employed 60 Vbeta primers together with 13 Jbeta primers. Profiling relied on immunoSEQ multiplex PCR, and the TCRdb table lists in-frame clones only, not all of them. This table holds roughly 180,000 clones, around 85% found once. Germline trimming cut 5 bases from V and 2 bases from J; bases unmatched to any gene: 2. Germline V lookup: CDR1 MNHEY, CDR2 SVGAGI. The CDR3 is 14 residues long. Notes on the study in general: Of the V segments, some could not be distinguished, including TRBV6-2 and TRBV6-3, and were excluded.

Donors consisted of healthy bone marrow donors. This TCR came from a boy aged 2 to 10 in good health and CMV-seronegative. The specimen was PBMCs. The rearrangement links TRBV6-5 to TRBJ2-2; 7 bases are shared with TRBD1. The CDR3 here is CASSRGPNTGELFF. CDR3 nucleotides: TGTGCCAGCAGTAGGGGGCCCAACACCGGGGAGCTGTTTTTT.